Below, 30 T cell receptor beta chains from the same sample are listed, as sequenced in a study of cytomegalovirus exposure and HLA in healthy donors. The PCR ran on 60 Vbeta and 13 Jbeta primers. Libraries were prepared by immunoSEQ multiplex PCR; TCRdb keeps only in-frame clonotypes and omits some of them. The sample includes roughly 200,000 clones, less than 85% of them seen just once. What was sequenced was PBMCs. All receptors derive from a man between 18 and 29 years old in good health and CMV-seronegative.

J is TRBJ2-1 and V is TRBV19; the match to TRBD1 covers 9 bases. CDR1 LNHDA and CDR2 SQIVND come from the germline V gene (reference sequence). J lost 10 bases, V lost 7 bases, and 11 bases had no gene match. The CDR3 is 14 amino acids. CDR3 in amino acids: CASKEQGASSEQFF. CDR3 sequence (DNA): TGTGCCAGTAAGGAACAGGGGGCATCAAGCGAGCAGTTCTTC.

CDR3 DNA: TGTGCCAGCAGGTGGCGGAGGGATAACCAAGAGACCCAGTACTTC. Its protein is CASRWRRDNQETQYF. This rearrangement joins TRBV6-6 to TRBJ2-5; D is perhaps TRBD2 (6 bases). The CDR3 covers 15 residues. Germline CDR1 MNHNY, CDR2 SVGAGI (reference sequence). The V end lost 6 bases, the J end lost 0 bases, and 14 bases lay between the germline ends.

This chain connects TRBV2 to TRBJ1-5; 7 bases line up with TRBD1. The CDR3 is made up of 14 amino acids. J was trimmed by 7 bases and V by 3 bases; bases with no gene match: 6. The germline gives CDR1 SNHLY, CDR2 FYNNEI. The CDR3 nucleotides are TGTGCCAGCAGTGAGAACAGGGGTGAACAGCCCCAGCATTTT. This gives the protein CASSENRGEQPQHF.

The chain uses TRBV2 and TRBJ2-1, with D possibly matching TRBD2 (6 bases). Germline V gene data show CDR1 as SNHLY and CDR2 as FYNNEI. Trimming left V 4 bases short and J 0 bases short, with 10 bases between. The CDR3 consists of 15 residues. This CDR3 is CASSAGGVSYNEQFF. CDR3 DNA: TGTGCCAGCAGTGCGGGCGGGGTCTCCTACAATGAGCAGTTCTTC.

The chain employs TRBV19 and TRBJ1-2; D is uncertain. V was cut by 5 bases and J by 5 bases, with 12 bases left in between. Germline CDR1 LNHDA, CDR2 SQIVND (reference sequence). The CDR3 sequence is 13 residues long. The chain's CDR3 is CASSRTEPYGYTF. CDR3 DNA sequence: TGTGCCAGTAGTCGGACTGAACCGTATGGCTACACCTTC.

This chain connects TRBV21-1 to TRBJ1-1; the tabulated D call, TRBD1, remains unverified against the DNA. TRBV21-1 is designated a pseudogene. The CDR3 is 17 residues long. The CDR3 here is CASSKGRPGQSDTEAFF. CDR3 bases: TGTGCCAGCAGCAAAGGGAGACCGGGACAGTCGGACACTGAAGCTTTCTTT.

This chain joins TRBV5-1 and TRBJ2-7, with TRBD2 matching over 8 bases. Germline trimming cut 0 bases from V and 3 bases from J; bases unmatched to any gene: 8. This CDR3 is 16 amino acids long. Germline V lookup: CDR1 SGHRS, CDR2 YFSETQ. For the CDR3, the DNA is TGCGCCAGCAGCTTGGTTTCTGGGACTAGTCTCTACGAGCAGTACTTC. It specifies CASSLVSGTSLYEQYF.

V usage is TRBV20-1 and J usage is TRBJ1-1, with D unclear. Deletions cut 6 bases from V and 11 bases from J, with 13 bases between. Looked up from germline, CDR1 is DFQATT and CDR2 is SNEGSKA (reference sequence). The CDR3 length is 10 residues. The CDR3 protein is CSAHGRRAFF. The CDR3 DNA follows: TGCAGTGCCCATGGGCGCCGCGCTTTCTTT.

The J gene is TRBJ2-7, the V gene TRBV5-6; 11 bases are shared with TRBD2. The germline gives CDR1 SGHDT, CDR2 YYEEEE. The CDR3 length is 15 residues. The trim removed 3 bases at V and 2 bases at J, leaving 4 bases unmatched. CDR3 nucleotide sequence: TGTGCCAGCAGCTCCGGGACTAGCGGTACCTACGAGCAGTACTTC. Translating it yields CASSSGTSGTYEQYF.

The chain carries TRBV7-8 and TRBJ2-7, with 12 bases aligning to TRBD2. There are 16 residues in the CDR3. Germline-derived CDR1 and CDR2 are SGHVS and FQNEAQ. V lost 5 bases and J lost 2; bases outside the gene matches: 7. The CDR3 loop is CASSQGLAGGTYEQYF. The CDR3 bases are TGTGCCAGCAGCCAGGGACTAGCGGGTGGCACCTACGAGCAGTACTTC.

The gene calls are TRBV7-2 and TRBJ2-7; 9 bases agree with TRBD1. This CDR3 is 15 amino acids long. Germline CDR1 and CDR2: SGHTA and FQGNSA. Trimming removed 6 bases from V and 5 bases from J; junction bases left unmatched: 11. CDR3 nucleotide sequence: TGTGCCAGCAGTCATCCGGGACAGGGTTTCGACGAGCAGTACTTC. This translates into CASSHPGQGFDEQYF.

V usage is TRBV9 and J usage is TRBJ2-1; 11 bases fit TRBD2. This CDR3 region has 16 residues. J gave up 0 bases and V 7 bases, and 6 bases lay outside the gene matches. CDR1 and CDR2 (germline): SGDLS, YYNGEE. DNA of the CDR3: TGTGCCAGCGGACTAGCGGGCGCGAGCTCCTACAATGAGCAGTTCTTC. It is translated as CASGLAGASSYNEQFF.

The chain carries TRBV2 and TRBJ1-5, with 10 nucleotides matching TRBD1. The CDR3 extends over 15 amino acids. Unmatched junction bases numbered 2, after V lost 1 base and J lost 5 bases. Germline values: CDR1 SNHLY, CDR2 FYNNEI. This CDR3 reads CASSEGDRGYQPQHF. CDR3 bases: TGTGCCAGCAGTGAAGGGGACAGGGGATATCAGCCCCAGCATTTT.

This rearrangement joins TRBV4-1 to TRBJ1-6, with D tentatively TRBD1 (5 bases). The CDR3 sequence is 15 residues long. V was shortened by 3 bases and J by 9 bases, with 15 bases between the two germline ends. The V gene's germline CDR1 is MGHRA and CDR2 YSYEKL. The CDR3 region is CASSHDSRGGSPLHF. CDR3 in DNA: TGCGCCAGCAGCCACGATAGTCGGGGGGGTTCACCCCTCCACTTT.

V gene TRBV5-5 combines with J gene TRBJ2-1, with 8 bases matching TRBD2. The CDR3 consists of 15 residues. In germline, CDR1 is SGHKS, CDR2 YYEKEE (reference sequence). The trim removed 1 base at V and 7 bases at J, leaving 7 bases unmatched. The CDR3 coding sequence is TGTGCCAGCAGCTTGTTGTGGACTAGCATAAATGAGCAGTTCTTC. It codes for CASSLLWTSINEQFF.

This clone was observed a few times. J is TRBJ1-2 and V is TRBV27, with D hard to call. Germline CDR1 is MNHEY and CDR2 is SMNVEV (reference sequence). The V and J ends lost 5 bases and 0 bases respectively, with 10 bases between them. This CDR3 spans 14 amino acids. The CDR3 sequence is CASSTTRSNYGYTF. The CDR3 region has the DNA TGTGCCAGCAGTACGACACGATCTAACTATGGCTACACCTTC.

The chain combines TRBV19 with TRBJ2-1; 8 bases map to TRBD2. Germline CDR1 is LNHDA and CDR2 is SQIVND (reference sequence). With V trimmed by 5 bases and J by 6 bases, 9 bases remained unmatched. CDR3 length: 15 residues. The CDR3 nucleotides are TGTGCCAGTAGTCTTGCTAGCGGGTGGTCCAATGAGCAGTTCTTC. Protein sequence: CASSLASGWSNEQFF.

This clone appeared once. This sequence joins TRBV11-2 and TRBJ2-7; a possible D gene is TRBD2 (6 bases). The CDR3 has 14 residues. Germline CDR1 and CDR2: SGHAT and FQNNGV. V lost 6 bases, J lost 5 bases, and 17 bases lay in between. The CDR3 region is CASRVGGIVDEQYF. The CDR3 region has the DNA TGTGCCAGCAGGGTGGGCGGGATTGTTGACGAGCAGTACTTC.

J is TRBJ2-3 and V is TRBV30; the D gene is possibly TRBD2 (6 bases). Germline-derived CDR1 and CDR2 are GTSNPN and SVGIG (reference sequence). The ends were cut back, 2 bases at V and 2 bases at J, with 14 bases in the middle. This CDR3 region has 15 residues. In DNA, the CDR3 is TGTGCCTGGAGTCCCCCCGGCGGGATCACAGATACGCAGTATTTT. Its translation: CAWSPPGGITDTQYF.

The rearrangement links TRBV5-6 to TRBJ2-4, with a weak D call TRBD2 (5 bases). Between the trimmed V and J ends, which lost 0 bases and 10 bases, there was a span of 11 bases. This CDR3 contains 13 residues. Germline V lookup: CDR1 SGHDT, CDR2 YYEEEE. This CDR3 reads CASSLGEGKIQYF. CDR3 nucleotide sequence: TGTGCCAGCAGCTTGGGAGAGGGTAAAATTCAGTACTTC. The whole variable domain, remainder taken from reference TRBV5-6 and TRBJ2-4, is DAGVTQSPTHLIKTRGQQVTLRCSPKSGHDTVSWYQQALGQGPQFIFQYYEEEERQRGNFPDRFSGHQFPNYSSELNVNALLLGDSALYLCASSLGEGKIQYFGAGTRLSVL.

The chain recombines TRBV28 with TRBJ1-2; a possible D gene is TRBD1 (5 bases). Germline CDR1 and CDR2: MDHEN and SYDVKM. V was pared by 4 bases and J by 4 bases, with 13 bases between. The length of the CDR3 is 14 residues. CDR3 nucleotides: TGTGCCAGCAGTTATGGGGCCGTGGCCTATGGCTACACCTTC. Amino acid sequence: CASSYGAVAYGYTF.

The chain uses TRBV2 and TRBJ2-3, with 7 bases matching TRBD1. The CDR3 has 13 amino acids. J gave up 5 bases and V 6 bases, and 5 bases lay outside the gene matches. Germline CDR1 reads SNHLY; CDR2 reads FYNNEI. In DNA, the CDR3 is TGTGCCAGCAGAGACAGGGCGATAGATACGCAGTATTTT. Protein sequence: CASRDRAIDTQYF.

In this sample, this clone turned up once. This chain connects TRBV2 to TRBJ2-7; 9 bases map to TRBD1. The CDR3 runs 13 residues. The V gene end was trimmed by 8 bases and the J gene end by 3 bases; junction bases not matched to a gene: 5. Germline assignment: CDR1 SNHLY and CDR2 FYNNEI. CDR3 residues: CASGAGQGYEQYF. The CDR3 nucleotides are TGTGCCAGCGGGGCGGGACAGGGCTACGAGCAGTACTTC. Supplemented by reference TRBV2 and TRBJ2-7, the full variable domain reads EPEVTQTPSHQVTQMGQEVILRCVPISNHLYFYWYRQILGQKVEFLVSFYNNEISEKSEIFDDQFSVERPDGSNFTLKIRSTKLEDSAMYFCASGAGQGYEQYFGPGTRLTVT.

The chain has TRBV5-1 and TRBJ2-7; TRBD2 might be the D (6 bases). V lost 4 bases and J 5 bases, leaving 13 bases between the germline ends. This CDR3 spans 13 amino acids. The germline V gene encodes CDR1 SGHRS and CDR2 YFSETQ. CDR3 sequence: CASSVGWGDEQYF. CDR3 nucleotide sequence: TGCGCCAGCAGCGTAGGGTGGGGGGACGAGCAGTACTTC.

This sequence joins TRBV28 and TRBJ2-1, with a weak D call TRBD1 (5 bases). Trimming shortened V by 3 bases and J by 1 base, and 10 bases separated the two germline ends. This CDR3 has 15 amino acids. Germline assignment: CDR1 MDHEN and CDR2 SYDVKM. The CDR3 loop reads CASSLGQESYNEQFF. CDR3 sequence (DNA): TGTGCCAGCAGTTTGGGGCAGGAATCCTACAATGAGCAGTTCTTC.

The CDR3: CASSFTGNTEAFF. In DNA, the CDR3 is TGTGCCAGCAGTTTCACAGGGAACACTGAAGCTTTCTTT. This chain uses TRBV28 with TRBJ1-1, with D maybe TRBD1 (5 bases). The V gene lost 3 bases and the J gene lost 1 base, with 6 bases spanning the gap. The CDR3 is 13 amino acids. CDR1 MDHEN and CDR2 SYDVKM come from the germline V gene.

This clone was found a few times. The V and J genes are TRBV5-1 and TRBJ2-2; tentatively, D is TRBD2 (5 bases). CDR1 is SGHRS and CDR2 is YFSETQ in the germline V gene. The CDR3 runs 16 residues. Trimming took 2 bases from V and 2 from J, leaving 13 bases between them. The CDR3 nucleotides are TGCGCCAGCAGCTTAAATCCGGGATTTAACACCGGGGAGCTGTTTTTT. Translating it yields CASSLNPGFNTGELFF.

This clone was found a few times. The CDR3 loop reads CASSLGQMNTEAFF. As DNA, the CDR3 is TGTGCCAGCAGCTTGGGACAGATGAACACTGAAGCTTTCTTT. V and J are TRBV5-6 and TRBJ1-1; D perhaps matches TRBD1 (5 bases). CDR3 length: 14 residues. Germline CDR1 SGHDT, CDR2 YYEEEE. V was trimmed by 0 bases and J by 0 bases, leaving 6 bases between them.

This rearrangement joins TRBV5-1 to TRBJ1-1; D may be TRBD1 (6 bases). The germline V and J ends were trimmed by 0 bases and 8 bases, with 11 bases remaining between them. CDR1 is SGHRS and CDR2 is YFSETQ in the germline V gene. This CDR3 has 13 amino acids. CDR3 nucleotides: TGCGCCAGCAGCTTGGCTGGACAGCAAGAAGCTTTCTTT. Protein sequence: CASSLAGQQEAFF.

The rearrangement uses TRBV9 and TRBJ1-2, with TRBD1 identical over 8 bases. Trimming at V came to 3 bases and at J to 8 bases, leaving 21 bases not matched to a gene. This CDR3 has 18 amino acids. From germline, CDR1 is SGDLS and CDR2 YYNGEE. The CDR3 region has the DNA TGTGCCAGCAGCGACGGGGATGCGGGACAGGCCCCTCGTGGGGGCTACACCTTC. It yields the protein CASSDGDAGQAPRGGYTF.